This T cell receptor beta chain was recovered during a study of T cells in Graves' hyperthyroidism and ophthalmopathy. RNA transcripts served as the template for amplifying TCR beta CDR3 regions. The TCR CDR3 was amplified in a first-round RT-PCR using the HTBI primer set. TCRdb re-called the multiplex PCR reads with MiXCR, one entry per CDR3 protein. This table has fewer than 750,000 distinct CDR3 sequences, 40% to 55% appearing once. General study findings and limits: Most clonotypes expanded in thyroid above 0.001 were likewise present in blood. Classification by a 13 V-J model distinguished ophthalmopathy from stable hyperthyroidism.

Germline V gene sequence: CDR1 DFQATT, CDR2 SNEGSKA (reference sequence). V shed 6 bases, J shed 7 bases, and the junction held 5 bases outside the gene matches. This CDR3 contains 12 residues. Clinical symptoms, serum thyroxine, TRAb, thyroid ultrasound and orbital computed tomography established diagnosis. In regard to this clonotype: Its target is unknown.

This sequence originates from a woman under 30 with Graves' hyperthyroidism. Sequenced sample: peripheral blood or thyroid tissue (not recorded which). This chain joins TRBV20-1 and TRBJ2-1; 8 bases match TRBD1. The CDR3 DNA follows: TGCAGTGCGAGACAGGGGACTAATGAGCAGTTCTTC. Its translation: CSARQGTNEQFF.